This T cell receptor beta chain originates from a study of blood T cell repertoires in COVID-19. Study summary: In each case, the material was cDNA or gDNA derived from T cells, B-cell-depleted T cells, or PBMCs.

The CDR3 has 12 amino acids. CDR1 is SEHNR and CDR2 is FQNEAQ in the germline V gene (reference sequence). V was pared by 4 bases and J by 15 bases, with 9 bases of the junction left unmatched. Per the study methods: Nucleated cell number was recorded as an estimate derived from reference gene primer amplification. Assay: immunoSEQ multiplex PCR; the TCRdb copy retains only in-frame clones and omits some. V, J and clone size derive from that table, while D and trimming were established from the DNA sequence. This sample yields some 270,000 clones, of which roughly 88% are seen a single time; approximately 6% belongs to the top ten. The table lists this clone with a count of one.

This TCR was recovered from a woman over 75 with COVID-19, enrolled during active disease. Sequencing input: peripheral blood. The J gene is TRBJ1-5, the V gene TRBV7-9; 7 nucleotides align to TRBD1. The CDR3 DNA is TGTGCCAGCAGCTACTCGACAGGGAAGGTGCATTTT. This translates into CASSYSTGKVHF.